These 9 T cell receptor beta chains came from one sample sequenced in a study of blood T cell repertoires in COVID-19. The method was immunoSEQ multiplex PCR; TCRdb's version includes in-frame clones alone and lacks a portion of them. This table has about 40,000 clones, approximately 81% appearing once. The sequenced sample consisted of peripheral blood. The receptors stem from a human donor in a cohort sampled during active COVID-19.

V and J are TRBV12-3 or TRBV12-4 and TRBJ1-6; TRBD1 might be the D (5 bases). The CDR3 runs to 13 residues. Trimming left V 2 bases short and J 7 bases short, with 6 bases between. The CDR3 coding sequence is TGTGCCAGCAGTTTATGGGGCAATTCACCCCTCCACTTT. It encodes CASSLWGNSPLHF.

The rearrangement uses TRBV5-1 and TRBJ1-5; D gene uncertain. Trimming removed 0 bases from V and 1 base from J, with 8 bases in between. The V gene's germline CDR1 is SGHRS and CDR2 YFSETQ. CDR3 length: 15 amino acids. In DNA form, the CDR3 reads TGCGCCAGCAGCTTGGACGACGGGAGCAATCAGCCCCAGCATTTT. It is translated as CASSLDDGSNQPQHF.

This clone was found once. This chain joins TRBV4-1 and TRBJ1-1; D not certain. Trimming removed 6 bases from V and 4 bases from J, with 9 bases in between. Germline V gene sequence: CDR1 MGHRA, CDR2 YSYEKL. There are 12 residues in the CDR3. This CDR3 is CASRGSGTEAFF. The CDR3, as DNA: TGCGCCAGCAGAGGATCAGGCACTGAAGCTTTCTTT.

V gene TRBV30 combines with J gene TRBJ1-2, with TRBD1 as a possible D gene (5 bases). V lost 0 bases and J lost 3, with 20 bases in between. The CDR3 is 17 residues long. CDR1 is GTSNPN and CDR2 is SVGIG in the germline V gene (reference sequence). As DNA, the CDR3 is TGTGCCTGGAGTGTAGGGGATTGGGGCTGGCTTTACTATGGCTACACCTTC. This sequence encodes CAWSVGDWGWLYYGYTF.

This clone appeared once. The rearrangement joins TRBV7-6 to TRBJ2-5; the D is unclear. The V gene lost 1 base and the J gene lost 6 bases, with 12 bases spanning the gap. The CDR3 totals 14 residues. From germline, CDR1 is SGHVS and CDR2 FNYEAQ. The CDR3 region is CASSLDRSVKTQYF. The CDR3 region has the DNA TGTGCCAGCAGCTTAGATCGCAGCGTTAAGACCCAGTACTTC. The full variable domain, in which reference TRBV7-6 and TRBJ2-5 provide the parts outside the CDR3, is GAGVSQSPRYKVTKRGQDVALRCDPISGHVSLYWYRQALGQGPEFLTYFNYEAQQDKSGLPNDRFSAERPEGSISTLTIQRTEQRDSAMYRCASSLDRSVKTQYFGPGTRLLVL.

The rearrangement joins TRBV7-9 to TRBJ2-2; 8 positions agree with TRBD2. Germline V gene sequence: CDR1 SEHNR, CDR2 FQNEAQ (reference sequence). Trimming cost V 5 bases and J 6 bases; bases outside gene matches: 11. CDR3 length: 16 residues. The CDR3 DNA reads as TGTGCCAGCAGCGATATCTGGCGGGGGGCGTCCGGGGAGCTGTTTTTT. The encoded protein is CASSDIWRGASGELFF.

The genes are TRBV11-2 and TRBJ2-1; a possible D gene is TRBD2 (7 bases). Germline assignment: CDR1 SGHAT and CDR2 FQNNGV. This CDR3 region has 15 residues. Trimming took 3 bases from V and 1 from J, leaving 10 bases between them. This chain's CDR3 is CASSLRGGSYNEQFF. The DNA for the CDR3 is TGTGCCAGCAGCTTGAGGGGGGGATCCTACAATGAGCAGTTCTTC.

The rearrangement uses TRBV14 and TRBJ1-2; TRBD1 is a possible D gene (5 bases). Trimming pared 0 bases from V and 4 bases from J, leaving 9 bases between. Germline V gene lookup returns CDR1 SGHDN and CDR2 FVKESK. The CDR3 is made up of 14 amino acids. The CDR3 nucleotides are TGTGCCAGCAGCCAAGATCGGGGGTCCTATGGCTACACCTTC. Residues: CASSQDRGSYGYTF.

V is TRBV3-1 (or the pseudogene TRBV3-2) and J is TRBJ2-2; maybe TRBD1 (6 bases). This CDR3 region has 14 residues. The germline V and J ends were trimmed by 4 bases and 1 base, with 7 bases remaining between them. Germline CDR1 LGHDT, CDR2 YNNKEL (reference sequence). The CDR3 sequence: CASSLRGNTGELFF. For the CDR3, the DNA is TGTGCCAGCAGCCTCAGGGGGAACACCGGGGAGCTGTTTTTT.